The present TCR beta chain was sequenced within a study of blood T cell repertoires in COVID-19. Study-wide background: PBMCs, B-cell-depleted T cells, or T cells provided the cDNA or gDNA that made up the material.

This CDR3 spans 14 amino acids. V was trimmed by 3 bases and J by 1 base, leaving 10 bases between them. Germline V gene lookup returns CDR1 KGHSH and CDR2 LQKENI. Original methodology: Estimation of nucleated cell counts was performed using reference gene primer amplification. Assay: immunoSEQ multiplex PCR; the TCRdb copy retains only in-frame clones and omits some. That table gives V, J and clone size, and the DNA gave D and trimming. This table has 130,000 or so clones, 88% appearing once. The TCR originated in a woman aged 55-69 years with acute or convalescent COVID-19. The chain carries TRBV18 and TRBJ2-7; perhaps TRBD2 as D (6 bases). Sequencing input: peripheral blood. CDR3 sequence (DNA): TGTGCCAGCTCACCCAGCGGGCCTTCCTACGAGCAGTACTTC. Residues: CASSPSGPSYEQYF.